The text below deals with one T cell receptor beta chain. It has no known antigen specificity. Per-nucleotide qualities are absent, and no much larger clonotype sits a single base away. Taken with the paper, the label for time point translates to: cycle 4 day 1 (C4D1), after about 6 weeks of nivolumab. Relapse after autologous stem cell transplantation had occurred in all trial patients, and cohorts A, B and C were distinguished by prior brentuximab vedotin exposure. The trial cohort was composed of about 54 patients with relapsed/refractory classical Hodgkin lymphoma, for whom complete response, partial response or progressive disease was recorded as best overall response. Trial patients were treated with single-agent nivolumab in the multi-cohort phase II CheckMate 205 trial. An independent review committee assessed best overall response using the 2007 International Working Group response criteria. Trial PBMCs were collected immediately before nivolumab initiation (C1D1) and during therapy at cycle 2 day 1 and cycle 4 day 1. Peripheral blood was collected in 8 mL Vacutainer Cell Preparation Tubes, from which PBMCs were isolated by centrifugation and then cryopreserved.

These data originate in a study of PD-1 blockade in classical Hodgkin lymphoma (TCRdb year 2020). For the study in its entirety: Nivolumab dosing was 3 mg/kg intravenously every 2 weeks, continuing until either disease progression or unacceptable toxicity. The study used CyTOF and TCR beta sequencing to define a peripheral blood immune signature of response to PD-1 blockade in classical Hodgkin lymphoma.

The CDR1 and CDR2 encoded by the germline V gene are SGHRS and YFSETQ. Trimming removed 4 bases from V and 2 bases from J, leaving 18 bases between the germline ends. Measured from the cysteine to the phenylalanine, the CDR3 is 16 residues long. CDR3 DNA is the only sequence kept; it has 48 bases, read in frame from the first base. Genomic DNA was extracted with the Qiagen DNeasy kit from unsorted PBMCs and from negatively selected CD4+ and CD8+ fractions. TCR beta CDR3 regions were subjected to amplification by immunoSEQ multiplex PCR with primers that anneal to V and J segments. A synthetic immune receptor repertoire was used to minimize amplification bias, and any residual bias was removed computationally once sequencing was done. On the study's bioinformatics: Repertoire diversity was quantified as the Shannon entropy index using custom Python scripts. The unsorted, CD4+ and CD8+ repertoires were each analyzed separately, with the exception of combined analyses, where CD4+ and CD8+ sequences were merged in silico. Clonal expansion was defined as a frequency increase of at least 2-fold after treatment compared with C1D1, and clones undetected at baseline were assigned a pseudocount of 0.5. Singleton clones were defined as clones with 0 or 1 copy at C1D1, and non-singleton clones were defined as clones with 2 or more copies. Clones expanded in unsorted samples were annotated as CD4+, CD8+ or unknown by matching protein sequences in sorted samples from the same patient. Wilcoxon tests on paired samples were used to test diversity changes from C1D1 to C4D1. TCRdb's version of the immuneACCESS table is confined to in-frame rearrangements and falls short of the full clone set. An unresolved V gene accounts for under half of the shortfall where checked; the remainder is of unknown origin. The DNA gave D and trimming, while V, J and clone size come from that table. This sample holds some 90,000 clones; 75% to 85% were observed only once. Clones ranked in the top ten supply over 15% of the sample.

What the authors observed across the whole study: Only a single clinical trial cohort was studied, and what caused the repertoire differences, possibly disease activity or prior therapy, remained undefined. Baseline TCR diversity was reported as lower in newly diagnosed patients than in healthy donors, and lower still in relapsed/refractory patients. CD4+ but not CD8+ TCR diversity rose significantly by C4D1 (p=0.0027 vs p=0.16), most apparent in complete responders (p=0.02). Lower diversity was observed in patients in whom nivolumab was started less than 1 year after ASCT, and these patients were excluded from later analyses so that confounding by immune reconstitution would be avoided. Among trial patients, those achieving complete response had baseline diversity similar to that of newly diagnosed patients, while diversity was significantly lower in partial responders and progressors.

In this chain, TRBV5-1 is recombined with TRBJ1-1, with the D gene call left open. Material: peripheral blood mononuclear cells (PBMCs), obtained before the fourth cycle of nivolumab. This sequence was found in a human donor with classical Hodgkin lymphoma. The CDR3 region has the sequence CASSEQSSLTNTEAFF. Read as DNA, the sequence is TGCGCCAGCAGCGAGCAATCCTCCTTAACCAACACTGAAGCTTTCTTT.